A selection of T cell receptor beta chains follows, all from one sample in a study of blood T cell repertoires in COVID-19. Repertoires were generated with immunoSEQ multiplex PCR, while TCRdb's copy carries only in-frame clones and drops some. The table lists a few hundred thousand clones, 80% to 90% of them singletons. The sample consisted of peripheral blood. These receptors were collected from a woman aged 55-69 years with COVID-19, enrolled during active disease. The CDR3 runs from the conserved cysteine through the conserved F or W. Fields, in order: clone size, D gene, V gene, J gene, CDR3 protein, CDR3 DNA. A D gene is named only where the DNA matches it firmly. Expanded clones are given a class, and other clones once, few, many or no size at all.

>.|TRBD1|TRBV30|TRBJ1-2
CAWSVPLTGGYYGYTF
TGTGCCTGGAGTGTACCCTTGACAGGGGGCTACTATGGCTACACCTTC
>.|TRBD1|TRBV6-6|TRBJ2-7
CASNDRGYEQYF
TGTGCCAGCAACGACAGGGGTTACGAGCAGTACTTC
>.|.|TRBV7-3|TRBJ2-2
CASSLNQAGELFF
TGTGCCAGCAGCTTAAATCAGGCCGGGGAGCTGTTTTTT
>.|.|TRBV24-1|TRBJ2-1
CATSGTGTDEQFF
TGTGCCACCAGTGGTACAGGGACGGATGAGCAGTTCTTC
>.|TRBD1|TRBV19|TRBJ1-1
CASSVRGTEVNTEAFF
TGTGCCAGTAGTGTGAGGGGGACAGAAGTAAACACTGAAGCTTTCTTT
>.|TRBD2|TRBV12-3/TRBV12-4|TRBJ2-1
CATTRSSGSQQFF
TGTGCCACTACACGATCTAGCGGATCACAGCAGTTCTTC
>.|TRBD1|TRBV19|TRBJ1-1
CASRYLGQGSSEAFF
TGTGCCAGTAGATATCTGGGACAGGGGAGTTCTGAAGCTTTCTTT
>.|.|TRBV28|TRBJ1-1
CASSSPGSATEAFF
TGTGCCAGCAGTTCGCCAGGGTCGGCCACTGAAGCTTTCTTT
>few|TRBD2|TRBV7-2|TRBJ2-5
CASSLGTSGQTQYF
TGTGCCAGCAGCTTAGGGACTAGCGGGCAGACCCAGTACTTC
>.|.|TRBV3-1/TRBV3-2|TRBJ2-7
CASSRWQYEQYF
TGTGCCAGCAGTCGTTGGCAGTACGAGCAGTACTTC
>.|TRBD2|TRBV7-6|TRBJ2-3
CASSSSGGAADTQYF
TGTGCCAGCAGTTCTAGCGGGGGGGCAGCGGATACGCAGTATTTT
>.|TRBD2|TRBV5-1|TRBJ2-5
CASSLGAGGIQETQYF
TGCGCCAGCAGCTTGGGAGCGGGGGGTATCCAAGAGACCCAGTACTTC
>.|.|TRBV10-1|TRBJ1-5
CASSAGVGQPQHF
TGCGCCAGCAGTGCGGGGGTTGGTCAGCCCCAGCATTTT
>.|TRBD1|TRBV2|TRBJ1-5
CASRDREPQHF
TGTGCCAGCAGGGACAGGGAACCCCAGCATTTT